This TCR beta chain was documented in a study of response to subunit inactivated influenza vaccine. The CDR3 spans 12 residues. Per germline, CDR1 SGHRS and CDR2 YFSETQ. V gave up 2 bases and J gave up 4 bases, with 6 bases separating them. Note on this clonotype: What it binds is not known.

Study observations and caveats: Few new T cells, the authors suggested, are recruited by each seasonal influenza vaccination.

TCRdb reprocessed the RT-PCR reads with MiXCR, giving one entry per CDR3 protein. The sample yields 550,000 to 600,000 distinct CDR3 sequences, 12% seen once. The V gene is TRBV5-1, the J gene TRBJ1-2; D not certain. The specimen comprised PBMCs from blood, sampled on the day of vaccination. The source is a man between 50 and 59 years old who received an inactivated influenza vaccine. The CDR3 DNA reads as TGCGCCAGCAGCTTCGACGTCTATGGCTACACCTTC. Its protein is CASSFDVYGYTF.